This TCR beta chain was sequenced in a study of Tregs in tolerant kidney transplant recipients. Some clones are missing from TCRdb's copy, which holds only in-frame ones; the method was immunoSEQ multiplex PCR. The data show roughly 120,000 clones, around 94% seen once. Between the trimmed V and J ends, which lost 1 base and 5 bases, there was a span of 18 bases. This CDR3 contains 16 residues. The V gene's germline CDR1 is LGHNA and CDR2 YNFKEQ. The receptor was derived from a human donor in good health. The chain recombines TRBV4-2 with TRBJ2-7; perhaps TRBD1 as D (5 bases). Sequenced input: CD4+ T cells from blood. The DNA for the CDR3 is TGTGCCAGCAGCCAAGCTACCGCCCGCAGGGCCAACGAGCAGTACTTC. Its protein is CASSQATARRANEQYF.